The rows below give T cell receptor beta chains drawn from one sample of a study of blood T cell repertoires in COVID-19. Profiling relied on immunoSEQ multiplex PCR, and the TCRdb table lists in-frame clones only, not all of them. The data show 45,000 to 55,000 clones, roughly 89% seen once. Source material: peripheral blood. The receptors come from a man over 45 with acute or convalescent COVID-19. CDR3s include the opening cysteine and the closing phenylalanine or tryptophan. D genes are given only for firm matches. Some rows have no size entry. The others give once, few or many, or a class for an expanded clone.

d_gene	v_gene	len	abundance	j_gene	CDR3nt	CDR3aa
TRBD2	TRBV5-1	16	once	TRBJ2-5	TGCGCCAGCAGAGTCTCGGGACTACTCCTGGGGGAGACCCAGTACTTC	CASRVSGLLLGETQYF
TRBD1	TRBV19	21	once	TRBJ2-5	TGTGCCAGTAGAAAAACCAGGAACGGGACAGGCCGGGACGGGAACCAAGAGACCCAGTACTTC	CASRKTRNGTGRDGNQETQYF
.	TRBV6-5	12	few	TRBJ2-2	TGTGCCAGCCGGGGGGCCACCGGGGAGCTGTTTTTT	CASRGATGELFF
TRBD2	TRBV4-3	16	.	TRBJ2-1	TGCGCCAGCAGCCCCACACTAGCGAGGGGTTACAATGAGCAGTTCTTC	CASSPTLARGYNEQFF
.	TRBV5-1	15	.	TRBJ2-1	TGCGCCAGCAGCTTGGGTGGCAGAACCTACAATGAGCAGTTCTTC	CASSLGGRTYNEQFF
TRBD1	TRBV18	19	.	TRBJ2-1	TGTGCCAGCTCACCACGGACAGGGGGACCGACTAGCTCCTACAATGAGCAGTTCTTC	CASSPRTGGPTSSYNEQFF
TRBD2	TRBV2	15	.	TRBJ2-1	TGTGCCAGCAGTGACCTAACTAGCGGGGGCGGTGAGCAGTTCTTC	CASSDLTSGGGEQFF
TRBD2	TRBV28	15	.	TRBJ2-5	TGTGCCAGCAGTTTTCGGGGGGTAGACCAAGAGACCCAGTACTTC	CASSFRGVDQETQYF
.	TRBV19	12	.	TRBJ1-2	TGTGCCAGTAGTTCAGGGCGGGGAGGCTACACCTTC	CASSSGRGGYTF
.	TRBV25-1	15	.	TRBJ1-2	TGTGCCAGCAGGCCACCGGGGGGCACCATCTATGGCTACACCTTC	CASRPPGGTIYGYTF
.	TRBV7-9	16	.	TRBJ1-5	TGTGCCAGCAGCTTATGGCCTCGCAGGGACAATCAGCCCCAGCATTTT	CASSLWPRRDNQPQHF
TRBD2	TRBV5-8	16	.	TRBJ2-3	TGTGCCAGCAGCTTAAGCAGGACTAGCGGGACAGATACGCAGTATTTT	CASSLSRTSGTDTQYF
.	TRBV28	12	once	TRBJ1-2	TGTGCCAGCAGTTTACCGGGCTATGGCTACACCTTC	CASSLPGYGYTF
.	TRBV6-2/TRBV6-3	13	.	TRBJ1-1	TGTGCCAGCAGTTCCACAGGGAACACTGAAGCTTTCTTT	CASSSTGNTEAFF
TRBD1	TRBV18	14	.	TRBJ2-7	TGTGCCAGCTCACCACTGGACAGGGTCTACGAGCAGTACTTC	CASSPLDRVYEQYF
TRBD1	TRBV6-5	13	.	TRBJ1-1	TGTGCCAGCAGTTTCGGGACAGGCGTTGAAGCTTTCTTT	CASSFGTGVEAFF
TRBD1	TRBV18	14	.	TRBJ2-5	TGTGCCAGCTCACCGGGACAGGGACAAGAGACCCAGTACTTC	CASSPGQGQETQYF
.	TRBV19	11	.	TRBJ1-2	TGTGCCAGTAGTATCGGACTCCCGGTCACCTTC	CASSIGLPVTF
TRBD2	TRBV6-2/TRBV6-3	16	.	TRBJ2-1	TGTGCCAGCAGTTCCCTCGGGGGGGCGAGGTACAATGAGCAGTTCTTC	CASSSLGGARYNEQFF
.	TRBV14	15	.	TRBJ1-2	TGTGCCAGCAGCCAACGCCTCGGGGATGGGGTTGGCTACACCTTC	CASSQRLGDGVGYTF
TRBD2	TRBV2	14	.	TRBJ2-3	TGTGCCAGCAGTGGACTAGCGAGCACAGATACGCAGTATTTT	CASSGLASTDTQYF
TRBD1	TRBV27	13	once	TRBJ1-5	TGTGCCAGCAGGCGACAGGGTGATCAGCCCCAGCATTTT	CASRRQGDQPQHF
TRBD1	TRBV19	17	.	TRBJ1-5	TGTGCCAGTAGTGGGGGACAGCTTACAAATAGCAATCAGCCCCAGCATTTT	CASSGGQLTNSNQPQHF
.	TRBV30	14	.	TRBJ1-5	TGTGCCTGGGCGGTGGGCGGGAGCAATCAGCCCCAGCATTTT	CAWAVGGSNQPQHF
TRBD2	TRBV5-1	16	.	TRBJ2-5	TGCGCCAGCAGACCTACTAGCGGGGGCCCCCAAGAGACCCAGTACTTC	CASRPTSGGPQETQYF
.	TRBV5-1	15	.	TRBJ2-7	TGCGCCAGCAGCACCAGGCCTAGCCGGTCCTACGAGCAGTACTTC	CASSTRPSRSYEQYF
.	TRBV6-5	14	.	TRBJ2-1	TGTGCCAGCAACAGAATTGACAGGCCGAATGAGCAGTTCTTC	CASNRIDRPNEQFF
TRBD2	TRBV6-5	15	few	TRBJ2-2	TGTGCCAGCAGTCGACTAGCGGGTTCAACCGGGGAGCTGTTTTTT	CASSRLAGSTGELFF
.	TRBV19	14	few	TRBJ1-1	TGTGCCAGTAATCCTGGGAGTGTTGGCACTGAAGCTTTCTTT	CASNPGSVGTEAFF